Sequencing of this T cell receptor beta chain was carried out in a study of control samples from healthy donors and cancer patients. Sequencing used immunoSEQ multiplex PCR; TCRdb keeps in-frame clones, though not all of them. This sample carries about 140,000 clones, roughly nine tenths of them seen once, and the ten largest clones take under 9%. The V end was cut by 1 base, the J end by 8 bases, with 7 bases between. This CDR3 comprises 12 residues. The germline CDR1 and CDR2 sequences are LGHDT and YNNKEL (reference sequence). This chain connects TRBV3-1 (or the pseudogene TRBV3-2) to TRBJ2-3; D gene unclear. The TCR sequence derives from a man aged 18-30 years in good health. Sequencing was performed on blood. The CDR3 protein is CASSQARLTQYF. The CDR3 DNA is TGTGCCAGCAGCCAAGCCCGCCTTACGCAGTATTTT.